This T cell receptor (beta chain) was recovered during a study of T cells in Graves' hyperthyroidism and ophthalmopathy. Germline CDR1 SGHRS, CDR2 YFSETQ. With 0 bases removed from V and 4 bases from J, the gap between germline ends came to 14 bases. The CDR3 extends over 17 amino acids. Pregnant or lactating patients were excluded, as were those with uncontrolled infection or other autoimmune disease. Amplified TCR beta CDR3 regions came from RNA transcripts. HTBI primers were employed in a first-round RT-PCR of the TCR CDR3. One entry per CDR3 protein results from TCRdb running MiXCR on the multiplex PCR reads. The sample shows under 450,000 distinct CDR3 sequences, approximately 17% of them seen only once.

The chain joins TRBV5-1 to TRBJ2-6; D ambiguous. Sequencing input: blood. The receptor was isolated from a woman in her 30s with Graves' hyperthyroidism that later progressed to Graves' ophthalmopathy. The chain's CDR3 is CASSLVSLTDGANVLTF. The CDR3 region has the DNA TGCGCCAGCAGCTTGGTTTCACTGACGGACGGGGCCAACGTCCTGACTTTC.